These 8 T cell receptor beta chains were sequenced from one sample in a study of neoadjuvant anti-PD-1 for oral cavity cancer. The time point here: after neoadjuvant nivolumab, at surgical resection. Sequencing was performed with immunoSEQ multiplex PCR; in TCRdb, only in-frame clones are kept and a portion is missing. Among over 65,000 clones listed, roughly nine tenths were seen once. The input for sequencing was PBMCs, taken after nivolumab (anti-PD-1) treatment. Source of these receptors: a person aged 40 to 85 with oral cavity squamous cell carcinoma.

On this clone itself: The identical CDR3 is also encoded by other nucleotide sequences in the sample. This sequence joins TRBV2 and TRBJ2-5; D remains ambiguous. V lost 0 bases and J 2 bases, leaving 7 bases between the germline ends. Germline V gives CDR1 SNHLY, CDR2 FYNNEI. The CDR3 contains 14 residues. CDR3 in DNA: TGTGCCAGCAGTGAAGCGGATATACAAGAGACCCAGTACTTC. Its protein product is CASSEADIQETQYF.

V usage is TRBV14 and J usage is TRBJ1-1, with D tentatively TRBD1 (6 bases). The CDR3 contains 15 residues. In germline, CDR1 is SGHDN, CDR2 FVKESK. With 4 bases removed from V and 0 bases from J, the gap between germline ends came to 12 bases. The chain's CDR3 is CASSPPGHLNTEAFF. The CDR3 DNA follows: TGTGCCAGCAGCCCTCCGGGACACTTGAACACTGAAGCTTTCTTT. Looking up the rest from reference TRBV14 and TRBJ1-1 gives the full variable domain: EAGVTQFPSHSVIEKGQTVTLRCDPISGHDNLYWYRRVMGKEIKFLLHFVKESKQDESGMPNNRFLAERTGGTYSTLKVQPAELEDSGVYFCASSPPGHLNTEAFFGQGTRLTVV.

This chain joins TRBV5-1 and TRBJ2-3; TRBD2 matches 7 bases. CDR1 and CDR2 (germline): SGHRS, YFSETQ. This CDR3 contains 16 residues. V lost 2 bases and J lost 1; bases outside the gene matches: 7. The CDR3 coding sequence is TGCGCCAGCAGCTTTCGTGCGGGAGTCGGCACAGATACGCAGTATTTT. It translates to CASSFRAGVGTDTQYF.

The V call is TRBV2, the J call TRBJ1-5; 7 bases line up with TRBD1. V dropped 4 bases and J dropped 2; count of bases not matched to a gene: 8. In germline, CDR1 is SNHLY, CDR2 FYNNEI. The CDR3 consists of 16 residues. The CDR3 region has the DNA TGTGCCAGCAGTGCTGGGACAGATAGGGGCAATCAGCCCCAGCATTTT. It codes for CASSAGTDRGNQPQHF.

V is TRBV11-1 and J is TRBJ1-4; D is undetermined. This CDR3 spans 11 amino acids. In germline, CDR1 is SGHAT, CDR2 FQDESV (reference sequence). V lost 1 base, J lost 8 bases, and 2 bases lay in between. The CDR3 region is CASSLGEKLFF. DNA of the CDR3: TGTGCCAGCAGCTTAGGAGAAAAACTGTTTTTT.

The genes are TRBV5-1 and TRBJ1-4, with 8 bases aligning to TRBD1. Per germline, CDR1 SGHRS and CDR2 YFSETQ. V gave up 5 bases and J gave up 7 bases; unmatched junction bases: 7. This CDR3 has 14 amino acids. The CDR3 loop is CASSSGTGGEKLFF. The CDR3 bases are TGCGCCAGCAGTTCCGGGACAGGTGGTGAAAAACTGTTTTTT.

The chain is built from TRBV7-8 and TRBJ1-5; a weak D match, TRBD1 (5 bases). CDR1 SGHVS and CDR2 FQNEAQ come from the germline V gene. Trimming took 5 bases from V and 5 from J, leaving 13 bases between them. The CDR3 length is 14 residues. CDR3 sequence: CASSPWGGDQPQHF. CDR3 nucleotide sequence: TGTGCCAGCAGCCCCTGGGGGGGAGATCAGCCCCAGCATTTT.

The J gene is TRBJ1-1, the V gene TRBV27; 9 bases line up with TRBD1. The V and J ends lost 5 bases and 1 base, in that order; junction bases with no gene match: 2. CDR3 length: 14 residues. Germline V gives CDR1 MNHEY, CDR2 SMNVEV (reference sequence). The CDR3: CASSPGQGNTEAFF. The CDR3 region has the DNA TGTGCCAGCAGTCCGGGACAGGGGAACACTGAAGCTTTCTTT.